The entry that follows covers one T cell receptor (beta chain) sequence. V was pared by 2 bases and J by 4 bases, with 10 bases between. Per germline, CDR1 MRHNA and CDR2 SNTAGT. The CDR3 runs 14 residues. Libraries were prepared by immunoSEQ multiplex PCR; TCRdb keeps only in-frame clonotypes and omits some of them. In the table there are roughly 330,000 clones, around 87% of which are singletons. The data are from a study of blood T cell repertoires in COVID-19. The study recruited people aged about 18 to 95 years across approximately 24 US areas. Participants had their cohort set by participant-reported clinical history.

The sequencing input was PBMCs or T cells enriched from blood (not recorded which). The chain couples TRBV6-4 to TRBJ2-3; D unclear. This TCR was sampled from a woman in her thirties who had recovered from COVID-19. The chain's CDR3 is CASSDGLGADTQYF. The CDR3, as DNA: TGTGCCAGCAGTGACGGTCTGGGCGCAGATACGCAGTATTTT.